One sample yielded the 19 T cell receptor beta chains listed below, sequenced in a study of blood T cell repertoires in COVID-19 (dated by TCRdb to about 2020). Libraries were built with the immunoSEQ multiplex PCR assay. In its TCRdb copy, this immuneACCESS table keeps in-frame sequences only and misses some clones. Where compared with another copy, unresolved V genes explain less than half of these, and the others have no known cause. The sample includes 250,000 to 350,000 clones, with 86% observed a single time. The ten largest clones capture around 13% of the sample. Input material: peripheral blood. The source of these receptors is a woman aged 70-85 years with COVID-19, enrolled during active disease.

This clone is a singleton in its sample. The CDR3 sequence: CAIPSGTPQFNTEAFF. CDR3 DNA: TGTGCCATACCAAGCGGGACACCTCAGTTCAACACTGAAGCTTTCTTT. V gene TRBV7-9 combines with J gene TRBJ1-1; maybe TRBD1 (6 bases). Trimming took off 10 bases at V and 2 bases at J, with 23 bases between the two ends. The V gene's germline CDR1 is SEHNR and CDR2 FQNEAQ (reference sequence). CDR3 size: 16 residues.

J is TRBJ1-1 and V is TRBV2, with 7 bases that match TRBD1. In germline, CDR1 is SNHLY, CDR2 FYNNEI. CDR3 length: 11 residues. V lost 7 bases, J lost 6 bases, and 2 bases stayed unmatched. The CDR3 region is CASKGGPEAFF. The CDR3 DNA reads TGTGCCAGCAAAGGGGGCCCTGAAGCTTTCTTT.

The chain is built from TRBV18 and TRBJ1-5; TRBD1 might be the D (6 bases). Trimming took off 4 bases at V and 1 base at J, with 11 bases between the two ends. Germline V gene sequence: CDR1 KGHSH, CDR2 LQKENI. The CDR3 contains 15 residues. The DNA for the CDR3 is TGTGCCAGCTCACTCGGACAGCTCAGCAATCAGCCCCAGCATTTT. Its translation is CASSLGQLSNQPQHF.

V is TRBV5-1 and J is TRBJ1-1; weak D call: TRBD1 (6 bases). The CDR3 spans 14 residues. CDR1 is SGHRS and CDR2 is YFSETQ in the germline V gene. Trimming removed 2 bases from V and 1 base from J, with 9 bases in between. Here the CDR3 reads CASSFVTGNTEAFF. For the CDR3, the DNA is TGCGCCAGCAGCTTTGTGACAGGGAACACTGAAGCTTTCTTT.

On this clone: One end of the junction fails to match germline, which may point to a read error. The genes are TRBV5-5 and TRBJ1-2; the match to TRBD1 covers 7 bases. This CDR3 spans 12 amino acids. Germline assignment: CDR1 SGHKS and CDR2 YYEKEE (reference sequence). The DNA for the CDR3 is TGTGCCAGCATCGAGACAGGGCCCTCCCTTGACTTC. Protein: CASIETGPSLDF. The full variable domain, in which reference TRBV5-5 and TRBJ1-2 provide the parts outside the CDR3, is DAGVTQSPTHLIKTRGQQVTLRCSPISGHKSVSWYQQVLGQGPQFIFQYYEKEERGRGNFPDRFSARQFPNYSSELNVNALLLGDSALYLCASIETGPSLDFGSGTRLTVV.

The chain couples TRBV5-1 to TRBJ2-7, with a weak D call TRBD1 (5 bases). The CDR3 covers 16 residues. Germline CDR1 SGHRS, CDR2 YFSETQ. Trimming shortened V by 0 bases and J by 2 bases, and 15 bases separated the two germline ends. Here the CDR3 reads CASSLDAIQGAYEQYF. CDR3 DNA sequence: TGCGCCAGCAGCTTGGATGCGATACAAGGGGCCTACGAGCAGTACTTC.

This clone has just a few counts. This chain uses TRBV27 with TRBJ2-3; 13 bases line up with TRBD2. V shed 3 bases and J 1 base; nucleotides not matched to a gene: 7. Germline V gives CDR1 MNHEY, CDR2 SMNVEV (reference sequence). The CDR3 contains 18 residues. CDR3 sequence reads: CASSFGLAGAIRTDTQYF. CDR3 DNA sequence: TGTGCCAGCAGTTTCGGACTAGCGGGGGCTATTCGCACAGATACGCAGTATTTT.

The CDR3 DNA follows: TGTGCCAGCAGTGGGACAGGCTTAAATCAGCCCCAGCATTTT. Amino acid sequence: CASSGTGLNQPQHF. The rearrangement links TRBV2 to TRBJ1-5; 7 bases align to TRBD1. J gave up 4 bases and V 4 bases, and 4 bases lay outside the gene matches. Germline CDR1 is SNHLY and CDR2 is FYNNEI. This CDR3 contains 14 residues.

V and J are TRBV9 and TRBJ2-5; 8 bases are shared with TRBD2. This CDR3 contains 15 residues. From germline, CDR1 is SGDLS and CDR2 YYNGEE. With 4 bases clipped from V and 1 base from J, the junction kept 6 bases outside the gene matches. The CDR3 bases are TGTGCCAGCAGCCCGACCGGGACTAGCCAAGAGACCCAGTACTTC. Its translation: CASSPTGTSQETQYF.

The V gene is TRBV27, the J gene TRBJ1-6; D is possibly TRBD1 (6 bases). V lost 3 bases, J lost 9 bases, and 12 bases lay in between. This CDR3 contains 14 residues. In germline, CDR1 is MNHEY, CDR2 SMNVEV (reference sequence). This CDR3 reads CASSLGGGTSPLHF. In DNA form, the CDR3 reads TGTGCCAGCAGTTTGGGCGGGGGCACTTCACCCCTCCACTTT.

The chain combines TRBV6-5 with TRBJ1-1; weak D call: TRBD1 (6 bases). Germline V gene sequence: CDR1 MNHEY, CDR2 SVGAGI. Trimming removed 6 bases from V and 1 base from J, with 15 bases in between. CDR3 length: 15 amino acids. For the CDR3, the DNA is TGTGCCAGCAGAGAGAAAGGACAGCCGAACACTGAAGCTTTCTTT. Its translation: CASREKGQPNTEAFF.

This clone has just one count. This chain joins TRBV27 and TRBJ1-1; D is uncertain. Between the trimmed V and J ends, which lost 1 base and 5 bases, there was a span of 8 bases. The germline V gene has CDR1 MNHEY and CDR2 SMNVEV (reference sequence). CDR3 length equals 13 residues. The CDR3 DNA reads as TGTGCCAGCAGTTTATATTCGGGGACTGAAGCTTTCTTT. As protein: CASSLYSGTEAFF.

This chain links TRBV6-5 with TRBJ1-5, with 11 bases lining up with TRBD1. V lost 10 bases and J lost 4; bases outside the gene matches: 9. The germline gives CDR1 MNHEY, CDR2 SVGAGI. This CDR3 spans 15 amino acids. CDR3 bases: TGTGCCACCGCCGGGACAGGGGGTCCTAATCAGCCCCAGCATTTT. It encodes CATAGTGGPNQPQHF.

The CDR3 sequence is CASSLAPRQGANSPLHF. CDR3 nucleotides: TGTGCCAGCAGCTTAGCGCCTCGACAGGGGGCCAATTCACCCCTCCACTTT. V usage is TRBV7-8 and J usage is TRBJ1-6; 10 nucleotides match TRBD1. The germline V gene has CDR1 SGHVS and CDR2 FQNEAQ. Losses at the gene ends were 0 bases for V and 7 bases for J; bases not matched to a gene: 6. The CDR3 totals 17 residues.

The J gene is TRBJ1-5, the V gene TRBV2, with D uncertain. The CDR3 has 15 residues. With 5 bases removed from V and 2 bases from J, the gap between germline ends came to 13 bases. The germline gives CDR1 SNHLY, CDR2 FYNNEI. CDR3 in amino acids: CASSFGWLGNQPQHF. CDR3 coding DNA: TGTGCCAGCAGTTTCGGGTGGCTAGGCAATCAGCCCCAGCATTTT.

The CDR3 protein is CASSQEQGHNQPQHF. As DNA, the CDR3 is TGTGCCAGCTCCCAAGAACAGGGTCACAATCAGCCCCAGCATTTT. The gene calls are TRBV18 and TRBJ1-5; possibly TRBD1 for D (6 bases). The germline V gene has CDR1 KGHSH and CDR2 LQKENI. The germline V and J ends were trimmed by 6 bases and 3 bases, with 15 bases remaining between them. This CDR3 spans 15 amino acids.

The chain is built from TRBV19 and TRBJ2-1; TRBD1 matches at 7 bases. The junction had 6 bases not matched to a gene; V was cut back by 2 bases and J by 2 bases. CDR1 is LNHDA, CDR2 SQIVND, per germline (reference sequence). CDR3 length: 16 residues. CDR3 in DNA: TGTGCCAGTAGTATAAGTCGACAGGGTACCTACAATGAGCAGTTCTTC. Translating it yields CASSISRQGTYNEQFF.

For this clone: Within the sample, other DNA sequences also encode this same CDR3. V and J are TRBV5-1 and TRBJ1-4, with D maybe TRBD1 (5 bases). This CDR3 spans 14 amino acids. V lost 1 base, J lost 6 bases, and 10 bases lay in between. Germline V gene data show CDR1 as SGHRS and CDR2 as YFSETQ. DNA of the CDR3: TGCGCCAGCAGCTTGCAGGGTGCGGATGAAAAACTGTTTTTT. This encodes CASSLQGADEKLFF. The full variable domain, with the rest looked up from reference TRBV5-1 and TRBJ1-4, is KAGVTQTPRYLIKTRGQQVTLSCSPISGHRSVSWYQQTPGQGLQFLFEYFSETQRNKGNFPGRFSGRQFSNSRSEMNVSTLELGDSALYLCASSLQGADEKLFFGSGTQLSVL.

The chain is built from TRBV19 and TRBJ2-2; possible D gene TRBD1, 5 bases. V was cut by 3 bases and J by 1 base, with 6 bases left in between. The CDR3 is 14 residues long. Looked up from germline, CDR1 is LNHDA and CDR2 is SQIVND (reference sequence). CDR3 region: CASSITGNTGELFF. CDR3 coding DNA: TGTGCCAGTAGTATTACAGGGAACACCGGGGAGCTGTTTTTT.